The 18 T cell receptor beta chains in this list originate from one sample, sequenced in a study of shared clonotypes between healthy human individuals. Libraries were prepared by immunoSEQ multiplex PCR; TCRdb keeps only in-frame clonotypes and omits some of them. This table has under 1 million clones, around 93% appearing once. Cells designated naive CD8 were CD45RO-negative and were positively selected for CCR7, with terminally differentiated effector memory CD45RA+ cells excluded. Specimen: naive CD8+ T cells sorted from blood. These receptor sequences come from a man under 40 in good health.

This clone was observed a handful of times. The genes are TRBV7-9 and TRBJ2-7; 10 bases match TRBD2. CDR1 is SEHNR and CDR2 is FQNEAQ in the germline V gene (reference sequence). The CDR3 sequence is 14 residues long. The trim removed 2 bases at V and 3 bases at J, leaving 1 base unmatched. CDR3 bases: TGTGCCAGCAGCTTAACTAGCGGGAACTACGAGCAGTACTTC. Residues: CASSLTSGNYEQYF.

The count of this clone is one. This chain's CDR3 is CSVVGADKSYEQYF. As DNA, the CDR3 is TGCAGCGTTGTTGGGGCAGACAAGTCCTACGAGCAGTACTTC. The chain joins TRBV29-1 to TRBJ2-7; D perhaps matches TRBD1 (5 bases). V was cut by 4 bases and J by 1 base, with 14 bases left in between. There are 14 residues in the CDR3. Germline-derived CDR1 and CDR2 are SQVTM and ANQGSEA.

Only one count was recorded for this clone. J is TRBJ1-1 and V is TRBV6-5; tentative D call: TRBD1 (5 bases). The CDR3 totals 14 residues. Germline CDR1 MNHEY, CDR2 SVGAGI. Trimming took 2 bases from V and 4 from J, leaving 11 bases between them. CDR3: CASSYGQGGTEAFF. Here the CDR3 DNA reads TGTGCCAGCAGTTACGGGCAGGGCGGCACTGAAGCTTTCTTT.

The chain recombines TRBV7-9 with TRBJ2-7; the match to TRBD1 covers 8 bases. Germline lookup yields CDR1 SEHNR and CDR2 FQNEAQ (reference sequence). CDR3 size: 15 residues. V lost 3 bases, J lost 2 bases, and 6 bases stayed unmatched. This chain's CDR3 is CASSFDRGRTYEQYF. Here the CDR3 DNA reads TGTGCCAGCAGCTTCGACAGGGGTCGAACCTACGAGCAGTACTTC.

This sequence joins TRBV5-4 and TRBJ1-1; 9 nucleotides align to TRBD1. From germline, CDR1 is SGHNT and CDR2 YYREEE (reference sequence). The CDR3 length is 14 residues. Trimming cost V 4 bases and J 5 bases; bases outside gene matches: 6. As DNA, the CDR3 is TGTGCCAGCAGCCGGACAGGGGTAAGGACTGAAGCTTTCTTT. Translating it yields CASSRTGVRTEAFF.

This chain links TRBV5-6 with TRBJ2-2, with a possible D match to TRBD1 (5 bases). CDR1 and CDR2 (germline): SGHDT, YYEEEE. The CDR3 extends over 13 amino acids. V gave up 1 base and J gave up 6 bases, with 7 bases separating them. CDR3 region: CASSLRGPGELFF. CDR3 coding DNA: TGTGCCAGCAGCTTGAGGGGCCCCGGGGAGCTGTTTTTT.

V gene TRBV28 combines with J gene TRBJ1-1; D is undetermined. V gave up 6 bases and J gave up 0 bases, with 5 bases separating them. Germline V gene sequence: CDR1 MDHEN, CDR2 SYDVKM. The CDR3 runs 12 residues. CDR3 DNA sequence: TGTGCCAGCAGGGAGATGAACACTGAAGCTTTCTTT. Translating it yields CASREMNTEAFF. Based on the CDR3 plus reference TRBV28 and TRBJ1-1, the full variable domain is DVKVTQSSRYLVKRTGEKVFLECVQDMDHENMFWYRQDPGLGLRLIYFSYDVKMKEKGDIPEGYSVSREKKERFSLILESASTNQTSMYLCASREMNTEAFFGQGTRLTVV.

The chain carries TRBV5-6 and TRBJ2-7; maybe TRBD1 (6 bases). The CDR3 extends over 16 amino acids. Germline loops: CDR1 SGHDT, CDR2 YYEEEE. The V gene lost 0 bases and the J gene lost 2 bases, with 15 bases spanning the gap. Written as DNA, the CDR3 is TGTGCCAGCAGCTTGGCACTGCAGGGGTCCCCCTACGAGCAGTACTTC. This sequence encodes CASSLALQGSPYEQYF.

The V and J genes are TRBV7-9 and TRBJ2-2, with unresolved D. Trimming removed 5 bases from V and 5 bases from J, with 6 bases in between. The CDR3 is 12 residues long. Looked up from germline, CDR1 is SEHNR and CDR2 is FQNEAQ (reference sequence). The CDR3 reads CASSPSTGELFF. In DNA form, the CDR3 reads TGTGCCAGCAGCCCCTCTACCGGGGAGCTGTTTTTT.

The rearrangement uses TRBV10-1 and TRBJ2-7, with D maybe TRBD1 (6 bases). Germline lookup yields CDR1 WNHNN and CDR2 SYGVQD (reference sequence). V shed 0 bases and J shed 2 bases, with 8 bases lying between them. The CDR3 is 14 amino acids. In nucleotides, the CDR3 is TGCGCCAGCAGTGAGTCTAGGACAGCCTACGAGCAGTACTTC. Protein product: CASSESRTAYEQYF.

CDR3 DNA: TGTGCCAGCTCACCAGCAGTACACCAGTACAATGAGCAGTTCTTC. It yields the protein CASSPAVHQYNEQFF. The chain couples TRBV27 to TRBJ2-1; the D is unclear. CDR1 MNHEY and CDR2 SMNVEV come from the germline V gene (reference sequence). V lost 8 bases and J 4 bases, leaving 18 bases between the germline ends. The CDR3 has 15 residues.

The gene calls are TRBV7-9 and TRBJ2-7; 8 nucleotides match TRBD2. CDR1 and CDR2 (germline): SEHNR, FQNEAQ (reference sequence). The CDR3 runs 15 residues. Germline trimming cut 5 bases from V and 5 bases from J; bases unmatched to any gene: 11. The CDR3 DNA reads TGTGCCAGCAGCCCCCGTAGTAGCGGGATTCACGAGCAGTACTTC. Its translation: CASSPRSSGIHEQYF.

The rearrangement uses TRBV4-1 and TRBJ1-2, with TRBD1 as a possible D gene (6 bases). V lost 5 bases to trimming and J lost 8 bases, with 12 bases between them. Per the germline V gene, CDR1 is MGHRA and CDR2 is YSYEKL. CDR3 length: 12 residues. The CDR3 region is CASSYPRGGYTF. The CDR3 DNA sequence: TGCGCCAGCAGCTACCCGAGGGGGGGCTACACCTTC.

The gene calls are TRBV5-1 and TRBJ2-5; D possibly uses TRBD1 or TRBD2 (5 bases each). Per germline, CDR1 SGHRS and CDR2 YFSETQ. The CDR3 consists of 15 residues. Trimming stripped 4 bases from V and 2 bases from J, with 15 bases between. The CDR3 is CASSHRDLGQETQYF. The DNA of the CDR3 is TGCGCCAGCAGCCACCGGGACCTAGGGCAAGAGACCCAGTACTTC.

The chain couples TRBV12-5 to TRBJ2-1; no reliable D call. This CDR3 contains 12 residues. Germline-derived CDR1 and CDR2 are LGHNT and FRNRAP. V was clipped by 1 base and J by 8 bases, with 6 bases between them. The CDR3 region is CASGLGVDEQFF. CDR3 nucleotide sequence: TGTGCTAGTGGTTTGGGGGTGGATGAGCAGTTCTTC.

Of note for this clone: Its ends do not fully match the called genes, so a read error is possible. The J gene is TRBJ2-1, the V gene TRBV7-7; 13 nucleotides line up with TRBD2. Germline loops: CDR1 SSHAT, CDR2 FNYEAQ (reference sequence). This CDR3 spans 15 amino acids. The chain's CDR3 is CASSVGLAGINEQFF. The CDR3 DNA is TGTGCTAGCAGCGTGGGACTAGCGGGAATCAATGAGCAGTTCTTC. Full variable domain (rest looked up from reference TRBV7-7 and TRBJ2-1): GAGVSQSPRYKVTKRGQDVTLRCDPISSHATLYWYQQALGQGPEFLTYFNYEAQPDKSGLPSDRFSAERPEGSISTLTIQRTEQRDSAMYRCASSVGLAGINEQFFGPGTRLTVL.

On this clone: Other DNA sequences from this sample encode an identical CDR3 as well. The chain joins TRBV27 to TRBJ2-7, with D unresolved. Trimming cost V 1 base and J 0 bases, with 4 bases left between them. CDR1 and CDR2 (germline): MNHEY, SMNVEV (reference sequence). The CDR3 runs 13 residues. As DNA, the CDR3 is TGTGCCAGCAGTTTATTCGCCTCCTACGAGCAGTACTTC. This sequence encodes CASSLFASYEQYF.

This clone was seen just once. The chain joins TRBV7-8 to TRBJ2-2, with 12 nucleotides matching TRBD1. J gave up 0 bases and V 2 bases, and 10 bases lay outside the gene matches. This CDR3 is built from 20 residues. CDR1 and CDR2 from the germline V gene are SGHVS and FQNEAQ. The CDR3 region is CASSLPTPGQGAPNTGELFF. DNA for the CDR3: TGTGCCAGCAGCTTACCGACACCGGGACAGGGGGCTCCGAACACCGGGGAGCTGTTTTTT.